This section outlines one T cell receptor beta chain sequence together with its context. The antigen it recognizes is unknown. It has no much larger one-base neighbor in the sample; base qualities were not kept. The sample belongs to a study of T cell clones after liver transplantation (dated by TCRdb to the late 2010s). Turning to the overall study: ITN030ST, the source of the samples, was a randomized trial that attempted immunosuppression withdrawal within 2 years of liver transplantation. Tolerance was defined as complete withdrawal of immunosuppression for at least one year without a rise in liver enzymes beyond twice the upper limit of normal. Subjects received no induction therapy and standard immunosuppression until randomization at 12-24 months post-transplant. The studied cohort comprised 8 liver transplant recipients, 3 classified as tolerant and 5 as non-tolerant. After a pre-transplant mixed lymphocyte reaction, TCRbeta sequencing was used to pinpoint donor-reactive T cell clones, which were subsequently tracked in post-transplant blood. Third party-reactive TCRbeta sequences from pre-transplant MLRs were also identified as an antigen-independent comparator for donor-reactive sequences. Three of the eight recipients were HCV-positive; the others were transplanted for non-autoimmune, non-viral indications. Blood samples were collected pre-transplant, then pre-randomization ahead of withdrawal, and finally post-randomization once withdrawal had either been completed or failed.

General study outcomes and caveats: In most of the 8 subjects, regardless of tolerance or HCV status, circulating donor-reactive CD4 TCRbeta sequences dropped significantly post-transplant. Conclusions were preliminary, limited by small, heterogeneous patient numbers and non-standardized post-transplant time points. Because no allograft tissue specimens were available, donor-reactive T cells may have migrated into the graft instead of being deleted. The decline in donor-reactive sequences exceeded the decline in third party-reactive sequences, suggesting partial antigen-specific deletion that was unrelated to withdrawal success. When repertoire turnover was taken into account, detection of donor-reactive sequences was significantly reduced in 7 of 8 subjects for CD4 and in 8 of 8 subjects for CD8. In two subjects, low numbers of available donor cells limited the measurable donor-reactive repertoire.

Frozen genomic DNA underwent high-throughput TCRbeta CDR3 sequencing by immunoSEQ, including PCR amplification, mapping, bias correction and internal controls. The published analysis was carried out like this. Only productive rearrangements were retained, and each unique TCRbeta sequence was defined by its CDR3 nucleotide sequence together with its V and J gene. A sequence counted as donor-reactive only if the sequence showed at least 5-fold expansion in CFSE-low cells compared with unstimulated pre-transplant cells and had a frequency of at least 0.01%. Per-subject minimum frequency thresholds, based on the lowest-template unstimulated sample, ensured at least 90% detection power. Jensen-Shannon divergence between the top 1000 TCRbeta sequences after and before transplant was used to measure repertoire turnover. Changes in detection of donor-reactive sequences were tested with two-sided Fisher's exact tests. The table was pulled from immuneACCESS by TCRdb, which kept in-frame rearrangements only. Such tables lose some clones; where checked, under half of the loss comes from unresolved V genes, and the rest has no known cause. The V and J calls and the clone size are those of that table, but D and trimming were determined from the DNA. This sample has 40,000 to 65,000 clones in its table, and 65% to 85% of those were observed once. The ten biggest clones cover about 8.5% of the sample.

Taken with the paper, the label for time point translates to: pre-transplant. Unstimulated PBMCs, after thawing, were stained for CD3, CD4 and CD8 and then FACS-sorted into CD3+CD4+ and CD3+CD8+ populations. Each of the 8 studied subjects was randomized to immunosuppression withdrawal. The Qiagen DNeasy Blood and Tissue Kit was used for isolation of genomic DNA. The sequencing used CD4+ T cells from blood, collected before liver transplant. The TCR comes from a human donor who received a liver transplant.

The CDR3 reads as follows: CSADSAGHEQFF. The bases are TGCAGCGCCGACTCAGCGGGGCATGAGCAGTTCTTC. The sequence links TRBV29-1 to TRBJ2-1, with 7 middle bases fitting TRBD2. The CDR3 has 12 amino acids, counting the end cysteine and phenylalanine. Kept here is only the CDR3 DNA, which spans 36 bases and is read in frame from base 1. As encoded in the germline V gene, CDR1 is SQVTM while CDR2 is ANQGSEA. Trimming accounts for 7 bases at V and 8 bases at J, while the number of junction bases matched to no gene is 8.